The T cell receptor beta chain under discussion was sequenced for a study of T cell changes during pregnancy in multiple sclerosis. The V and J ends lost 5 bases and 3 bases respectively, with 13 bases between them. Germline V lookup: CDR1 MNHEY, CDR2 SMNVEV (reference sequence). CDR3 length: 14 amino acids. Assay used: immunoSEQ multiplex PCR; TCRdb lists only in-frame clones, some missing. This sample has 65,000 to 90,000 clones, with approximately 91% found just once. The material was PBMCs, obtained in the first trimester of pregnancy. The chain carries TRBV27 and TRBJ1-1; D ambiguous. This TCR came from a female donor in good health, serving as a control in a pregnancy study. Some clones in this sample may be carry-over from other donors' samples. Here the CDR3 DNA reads TGTGCCAGCAGTCCAATTACGGCGGACACTGAAGCTTTCTTT. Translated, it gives CASSPITADTEAFF.